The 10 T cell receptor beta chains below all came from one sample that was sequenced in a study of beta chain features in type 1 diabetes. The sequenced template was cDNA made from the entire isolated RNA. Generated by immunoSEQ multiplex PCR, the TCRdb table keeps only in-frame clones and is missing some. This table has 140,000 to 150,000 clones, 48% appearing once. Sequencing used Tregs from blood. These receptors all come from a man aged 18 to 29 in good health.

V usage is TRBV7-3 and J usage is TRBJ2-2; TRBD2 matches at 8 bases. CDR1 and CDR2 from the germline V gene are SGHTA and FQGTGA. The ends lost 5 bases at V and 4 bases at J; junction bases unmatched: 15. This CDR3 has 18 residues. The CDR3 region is CASSPSSGAGGVTGELFF. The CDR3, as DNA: TGTGCCAGCAGCCCTTCCTCTGGTGCGGGGGGCGTCACCGGGGAGCTGTTTTTT.

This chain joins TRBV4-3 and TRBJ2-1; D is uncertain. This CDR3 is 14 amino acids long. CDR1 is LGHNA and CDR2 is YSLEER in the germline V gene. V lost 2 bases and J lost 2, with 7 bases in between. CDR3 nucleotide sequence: TGCGCCAGCAGCCAACAGGTTACCTACAATGAGCAGTTCTTC. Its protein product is CASSQQVTYNEQFF.

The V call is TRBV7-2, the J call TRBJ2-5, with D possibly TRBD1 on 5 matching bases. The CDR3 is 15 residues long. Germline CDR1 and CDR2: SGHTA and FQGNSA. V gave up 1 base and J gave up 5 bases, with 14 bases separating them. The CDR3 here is CASSLVHEPGETQYF. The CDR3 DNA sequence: TGTGCCAGCAGCTTAGTCCATGAGCCAGGGGAGACCCAGTACTTC. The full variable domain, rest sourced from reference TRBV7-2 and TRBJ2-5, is GAGVSQSPSNKVTEKGKDVELRCDPISGHTALYWYRQSLGQGLEFLIYFQGNSAPDKSGLPSDRFSAERTGGSVSTLTIQRTQQEDSAVYLCASSLVHEPGETQYFGPGTRLLVL.

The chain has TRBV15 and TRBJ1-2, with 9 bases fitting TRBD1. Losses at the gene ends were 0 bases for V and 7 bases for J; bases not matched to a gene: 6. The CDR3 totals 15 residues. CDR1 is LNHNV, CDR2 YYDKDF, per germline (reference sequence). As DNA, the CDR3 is TGTGCCACCAGCAGAGACCCACAGGGGGCGGGTGGCTACACCTTC. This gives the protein CATSRDPQGAGGYTF.

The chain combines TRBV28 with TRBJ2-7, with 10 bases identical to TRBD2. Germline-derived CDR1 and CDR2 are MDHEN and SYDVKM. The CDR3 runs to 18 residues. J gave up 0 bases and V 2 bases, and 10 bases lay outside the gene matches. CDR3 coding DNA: TGTGCCAGCAGTTTACGACGGTGGGGGACTAGCGCCTCCTACGAGCAGTACTTC. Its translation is CASSLRRWGTSASYEQYF.

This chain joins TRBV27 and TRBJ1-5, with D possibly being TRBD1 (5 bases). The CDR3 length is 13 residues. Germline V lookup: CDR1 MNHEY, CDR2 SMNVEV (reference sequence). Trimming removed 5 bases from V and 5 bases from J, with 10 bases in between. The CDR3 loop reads CASSPRGDQPQHF. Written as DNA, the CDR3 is TGTGCCAGCAGTCCTCGGGGGGATCAGCCCCAGCATTTT.

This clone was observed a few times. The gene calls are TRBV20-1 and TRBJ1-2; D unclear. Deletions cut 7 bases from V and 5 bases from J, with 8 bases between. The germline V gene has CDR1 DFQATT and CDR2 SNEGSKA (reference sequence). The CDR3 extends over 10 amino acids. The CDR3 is CSGWAYGYTF. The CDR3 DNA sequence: TGCAGTGGGTGGGCGTATGGCTACACCTTC.

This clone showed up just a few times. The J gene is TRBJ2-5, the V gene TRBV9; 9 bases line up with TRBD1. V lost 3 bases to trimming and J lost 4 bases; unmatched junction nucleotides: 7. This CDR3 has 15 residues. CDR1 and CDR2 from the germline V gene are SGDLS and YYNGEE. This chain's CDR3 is CASSENTGGAETQYF. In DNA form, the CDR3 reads TGTGCCAGCAGCGAGAATACAGGGGGCGCAGAGACCCAGTACTTC. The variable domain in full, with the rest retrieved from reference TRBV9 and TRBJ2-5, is DSGVTQTPKHLITATGQRVTLRCSPRSGDLSVYWYQQSLDQGLQFLIQYYNGEERAKGNILERFSAQQFPDLHSELNLSSLELGDSALYFCASSENTGGAETQYFGPGTRLLVL.

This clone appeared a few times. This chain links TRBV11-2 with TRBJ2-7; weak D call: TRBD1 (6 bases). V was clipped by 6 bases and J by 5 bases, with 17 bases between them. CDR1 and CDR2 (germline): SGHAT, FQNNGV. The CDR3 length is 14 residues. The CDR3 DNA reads TGTGCCAGCAGTAAAACCGGGGACAAGGACGAGCAGTACTTC. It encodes CASSKTGDKDEQYF.

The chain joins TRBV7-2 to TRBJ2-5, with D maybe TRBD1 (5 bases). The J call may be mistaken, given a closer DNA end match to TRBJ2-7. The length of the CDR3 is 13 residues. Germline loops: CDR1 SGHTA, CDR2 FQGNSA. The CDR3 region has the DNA TGTGCCGGCTCCCCCCAGGGTATTTCCGAGCAGTACTTC. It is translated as CAGSPQGISEQYF.